These 17 T cell receptor beta chains were all obtained from the same sample, sequenced in a study of CD8 T cells in Susac syndrome. RNA, at roughly 0.45 to 1 ug, was reverse transcribed with random hexamers. TCRdb itself ran the immunoSEQ multiplex PCR reads through MiXCR, one entry per CDR3 protein. Among approximately 120,000 distinct CDR3 sequences, around 94% were seen once, and the ten largest hold more than 0.075%. The sequenced sample was CD4+ T cells from PBMCs. The receptors shown here come from a human donor in good health.

In nucleotides, the CDR3 is TGTGCCAGCAGTTTTTTTTCGGGTGTGGAAACTGAAGCTTTCTTT. Encoded protein: CASSFFSGVETEAFF. The chain uses TRBV12-3 or TRBV12-4 and TRBJ1-1; D gene uncertain. The CDR3 is 15 residues long. V lost 3 bases and J 5 bases, leaving 16 bases between the germline ends.

The chain is built from TRBV28 and TRBJ1-1; maybe TRBD1 (5 bases). Germline CDR1 reads MDHEN; CDR2 reads SYDVKM. The CDR3 extends over 14 amino acids. The germline V and J ends were trimmed by 8 bases and 1 base, with 14 bases remaining between them. The CDR3 nucleotides read TGTGCCAGCGGAAAGGGACGGGGGAACACTGAAGCTTTCTTT. It is translated as CASGKGRGNTEAFF.

This chain uses TRBV5-6 with TRBJ2-2; D is unresolved. Trimming stripped 1 base from V and 1 base from J, with 11 bases between. Per the germline V gene, CDR1 is SGHDT and CDR2 is YYEEEE. The CDR3 has 16 residues. CDR3 in DNA: TGTGCCAGCAGCTTGCGGTATCGTGGGAACACCGGGGAGCTGTTTTTT. This codes for CASSLRYRGNTGELFF.

The rearrangement joins TRBV7-9 to TRBJ2-7; tentatively, D is TRBD2 (6 bases). Trimming took off 1 base at V and 7 bases at J, with 8 bases between the two ends. Germline CDR1 is SEHNR and CDR2 is FQNEAQ (reference sequence). The CDR3 has 12 amino acids. CDR3 DNA sequence: TGTGCCAGCAGCTTAGGAGGAGGGGAGCAGTACTTC. This encodes CASSLGGGEQYF.

This clonotype was detected only a few times. This chain connects TRBV20-1 to TRBJ1-1, with 7 nucleotides matching TRBD1. Germline CDR1 is DFQATT and CDR2 is SNEGSKA (reference sequence). With V trimmed by 3 bases and J by 1 base, 2 bases remained unmatched. This CDR3 spans 13 amino acids. DNA for the CDR3: TGCAGTGCTAGCGACAGGGCGAACACTGAAGCTTTCTTT. Protein: CSASDRANTEAFF.

CDR3 sequence reads: CASSARGSTGELFF. The CDR3 DNA reads TGTGCCAGCAGCGCCAGGGGGAGCACCGGGGAGCTGTTTTTT. V and J are TRBV3-1 and TRBJ2-2; 7 bases are a match to TRBD1. Germline values: CDR1 LGHDT, CDR2 YNNKEL (reference sequence). The V segment lost 5 bases and the J segment 4 bases; nucleotides outside the gene matches: 4. The CDR3 totals 14 residues.

This chain joins TRBV30 and TRBJ1-1; 9 bases align to TRBD1. The trim removed 8 bases at V and 4 bases at J, leaving 8 bases unmatched. Germline CDR1 is GTSNPN and CDR2 is SVGIG (reference sequence). The CDR3 extends over 13 amino acids. DNA of the CDR3: TGTGCCCGCGACAGGGGGTTAGGCACTGAAGCTTTCTTT. Translated: CARDRGLGTEAFF.

The chain combines TRBV4-3 with TRBJ1-4; a weak D match, TRBD1 (5 bases). From germline, CDR1 is LGHNA and CDR2 YSLEER. The V gene lost 0 bases and the J gene lost 5 bases, with 10 bases spanning the gap. The CDR3 is 15 amino acids. The CDR3 loop is CASSQEGRDNEKLFF. DNA for the CDR3: TGCGCCAGCAGCCAAGAGGGAAGGGACAATGAAAAACTGTTTTTT.

The V call is TRBV5-1, the J call TRBJ2-2, with 7 nucleotides matching TRBD1. The CDR3 covers 15 residues. Germline V gene lookup returns CDR1 SGHRS and CDR2 YFSETQ. V was clipped by 4 bases and J by 6 bases; unmatched bases: 9. CDR3 region: CASSDQTGVAGELFF. The CDR3 nucleotides read TGCGCCAGCAGCGATCAAACAGGGGTGGCCGGGGAGCTGTTTTTT.

J is TRBJ1-2 and V is TRBV3-1, with D perhaps TRBD1 (5 bases). Germline loops: CDR1 LGHDT, CDR2 YNNKEL (reference sequence). This CDR3 is built from 14 residues. V lost 4 bases and J lost 0, with 9 bases in between. The DNA for the CDR3 is TGTGCCAGCAGCCTGGACACGACTAACTATGGCTACACCTTC. It specifies CASSLDTTNYGYTF.

This rearrangement joins TRBV5-4 to TRBJ1-4; unclear D gene. From germline, CDR1 is SGHNT and CDR2 YYREEE (reference sequence). This CDR3 is built from 16 residues. Between the trimmed V and J ends, which lost 0 bases and 4 bases, there was a span of 13 bases. Here the CDR3 reads CASSLDFDRLNEKLFF. The DNA for the CDR3 is TGTGCCAGCAGCTTGGACTTTGACCGACTTAATGAAAAACTGTTTTTT.

The chain recombines TRBV5-1 with TRBJ1-1; D remains ambiguous. Germline V lookup: CDR1 SGHRS, CDR2 YFSETQ. The CDR3 is 13 amino acids. V was trimmed by 4 bases and J by 1 base, leaving 8 bases between them. This CDR3 reads CASSPLKNTEAFF. DNA for the CDR3: TGCGCCAGCAGCCCCCTTAAGAACACTGAAGCTTTCTTT. Full variable domain (rest looked up from reference TRBV5-1 and TRBJ1-1): KAGVTQTPRYLIKTRGQQVTLSCSPISGHRSVSWYQQTPGQGLQFLFEYFSETQRNKGNFPGRFSGRQFSNSRSEMNVSTLELGDSALYLCASSPLKNTEAFFGQGTRLTVV.

The rearrangement links TRBV29-1 to TRBJ2-1, with TRBD2 matching 16 bases. CDR1 and CDR2 from the germline V gene are SQVTM and ANQGSEA. The CDR3 totals 17 residues. The V and J ends lost 6 bases and 0 bases, in that order; junction bases with no gene match: 5. Here the CDR3 reads CSVKGLAGGGSYNEQFF. The DNA of the CDR3 is TGCAGCGTGAAGGGACTAGCGGGAGGGGGCTCCTACAATGAGCAGTTCTTC.

This rearrangement joins TRBV7-2 to TRBJ2-5; D is possibly TRBD2 (5 bases). The ends were cut back, 1 base at V and 5 bases at J, with 8 bases in the middle. The germline V gene encodes CDR1 SGHTA and CDR2 FQGNSA. The CDR3 spans 13 residues. Here the CDR3 reads CASSLVPGETQYF. The DNA for the CDR3 is TGTGCCAGCAGCTTAGTTCCGGGGGAGACCCAGTACTTC.

V gene TRBV7-9 combines with J gene TRBJ2-2; 13 bases match TRBD2. CDR3 length equals 16 residues. The trim removed 4 bases at V and 4 bases at J, leaving 3 bases unmatched. Germline CDR1 reads SEHNR; CDR2 reads FQNEAQ (reference sequence). The chain's CDR3 is CASSSWTSGSTGELFF. Written as DNA, the CDR3 is TGTGCCAGCAGCTCTTGGACTAGCGGGAGCACCGGGGAGCTGTTTTTT. Supplemented by reference TRBV7-9 and TRBJ2-2, the full variable domain reads DTGVSQNPRHKITKRGQNVTFRCDPISEHNRLYWYRQTLGQGPEFLTYFQNEAQLEKSRLLSDRFSAERPKGSFSTLEIQRTEQGDSAMYLCASSSWTSGSTGELFFGEGSRLTVL.

The chain is built from TRBV19 and TRBJ2-7; 8 positions match TRBD2. There are 16 residues in the CDR3. After removal of 1 base from V and 0 bases from J, the junction contained 5 bases not matched to a gene. In germline, CDR1 is LNHDA, CDR2 SQIVND (reference sequence). The CDR3 DNA is TGTGCCAGTAGTATAGGTCCAGCGGGAGCCTCCTACGAGCAGTACTTC. It encodes CASSIGPAGASYEQYF.

The chain combines TRBV18 with TRBJ2-5; D remains unclear. Germline V gene data show CDR1 as KGHSH and CDR2 as LQKENI. The length of the CDR3 is 15 residues. The V and J ends lost 0 bases and 2 bases respectively, with 10 bases between them. CDR3 nucleotide sequence: TGTGCCAGCTCACCACCGATGAGAGTACAAGAGACCCAGTACTTC. Protein sequence: CASSPPMRVQETQYF. Complete variable domain (other parts from reference TRBV18 and TRBJ2-5): NAGVMQNPRHLVRRRGQEARLRCSPMKGHSHVYWYRQLPEEGLKFMVYLQKENIIDESGMPKERFSAEFPKEGPSILRIQQVVRGDSAAYFCASSPPMRVQETQYFGPGTRLLVL.